This TCR beta chain originates from a study of T cell responses to AZD1222 COVID-19 vaccine. Study-level results: Clonal diversity was possibly underestimated; the donors were predominantly white British and more often female. Repertoires were sampled only after the peak T cell response.

In its sample, this clone was seen once. Its specificity is unknown. Germline V gives CDR1 MDHEN, CDR2 SYDVKM. Trimming cost V 5 bases and J 0 bases; bases outside gene matches: 7. The CDR3 has 16 amino acids. Here immunoSEQ multiplex PCR was the method, and the copy in TCRdb shows in-frame clones only, minus some. This sample carries some 92,000 clones, roughly 90% of them seen once, and the ten largest clones take 2.8%. The J gene is TRBJ1-3, the V gene TRBV28; 7 bases are a match to TRBD1. The sequencing used peripheral blood, collected on day 0 of AZD1222 vaccination. The receptor comes from an adult in good health. The CDR3 loop reads CASSPPGQHSGNTIYF. CDR3 coding DNA: TGTGCCAGCAGTCCCCCGGGACAGCACTCTGGAAACACCATATATTTT. The full variable domain, its missing parts supplied by reference TRBV28 and TRBJ1-3, is DVKVTQSSRYLVKRTGEKVFLECVQDMDHENMFWYRQDPGLGLRLIYFSYDVKMKEKGDIPEGYSVSREKKERFSLILESASTNQTSMYLCASSPPGQHSGNTIYFGEGSWLTVV.